Shown below are 32 T cell receptor beta chains from a single sample sequenced in a study of blood T cell repertoires in COVID-19. Libraries were prepared by immunoSEQ multiplex PCR; TCRdb keeps only in-frame clonotypes and omits some of them. This sample yields 160,000 or so clones, of which more than 85% are seen a single time; roughly 2% belongs to the top ten. Sequences were obtained from peripheral blood. The receptors originated from a woman aged 55-75 years with COVID-19, enrolled during active disease.

This sequence joins TRBV2 and TRBJ1-1; D may be TRBD1 (5 bases). Trimming removed 6 bases from V and 1 base from J, with 12 bases in between. Germline loops: CDR1 SNHLY, CDR2 FYNNEI. The CDR3 covers 14 residues. The CDR3 sequence is CASRLRGENTEAFF. CDR3 nucleotide sequence: TGTGCCAGCAGGCTTCGGGGGGAGAACACTGAAGCTTTCTTT.

The V call is TRBV13, the J call TRBJ2-5, with 12 nucleotides matching TRBD2. CDR3 length: 15 residues. Unmatched junction bases numbered 5, after V lost 4 bases and J lost 5 bases. CDR1 and CDR2 from the germline V gene are PRHDT and FYEKMQ (reference sequence). This CDR3 reads CASSSSGGALETQYF. CDR3 DNA: TGTGCCAGCAGCTCTAGCGGGGGGGCGTTGGAGACCCAGTACTTC.

This rearrangement joins TRBV6-2 or TRBV6-3 to TRBJ1-1; D uncertain. The CDR3 is 15 residues long. Per the germline V gene, CDR1 is MNHEY and CDR2 is SVGEGT. Trimming left V 6 bases short and J 1 base short, with 15 bases between. The CDR3 sequence is CASSLISVRNTEAFF. CDR3 sequence (DNA): TGTGCCAGCAGCCTGATCTCGGTCCGGAACACTGAAGCTTTCTTT.

This sequence joins TRBV30 and TRBJ1-6; TRBD1 might be the D (5 bases). The V end was cut by 3 bases, the J end by 7 bases, with 10 bases between. CDR1 is GTSNPN, CDR2 SVGIG, per germline (reference sequence). The CDR3 length is 13 residues. CDR3 in amino acids: CAWRRQGNSPLHF. The CDR3, as DNA: TGTGCCTGGAGGAGGCAGGGAAATTCACCCCTCCACTTT. The entire variable domain, with the rest obtained from reference TRBV30 and TRBJ1-6, is as follows: SQTIHQWPATLVQPVGSPLSLECTVEGTSNPNLYWYRQAAGRGLQLLFYSVGIGQISSEVPQNLSASRPQDRQFILSSKKLLLSDSGFYLCAWRRQGNSPLHFGNGTRLTVT.

This clone was picked up one time. The V gene is TRBV19, the J gene TRBJ1-4, with a possible D match to TRBD1 (6 bases). There are 15 residues in the CDR3. Germline V gene sequence: CDR1 LNHDA, CDR2 SQIVND (reference sequence). Deletions cut 3 bases from V and 16 bases from J, with 24 bases between. In DNA, the CDR3 is TGTGCCAGTAGTATGGTTGTGAGCGGACAGAGTGAAAAGTTTTTT. This gives the protein CASSMVVSGQSEKFF. Looking up the rest from reference TRBV19 and TRBJ1-4 gives the full variable domain: DGGITQSPKYLFRKEGQNVTLSCEQNLNHDAMYWYRQDPGQGLRLIYYSQIVNDFQKGDIAEGYSVSREKKESFPLTVTSAQKNPTAFYLCASSMVVSGQSEKFFGSGTQLSVL.

The chain is built from TRBV5-6 and TRBJ2-7; 7 bases line up with TRBD1. This CDR3 comprises 13 residues. Losses at the gene ends were 6 bases for V and 2 bases for J; bases not matched to a gene: 5. Germline CDR1 and CDR2: SGHDT and YYEEEE. The CDR3 DNA is TGTGCCAGCAACCCAACAGGGGCCTACGAGCAGTACTTC. As protein: CASNPTGAYEQYF.

The gene calls are TRBV5-1 and TRBJ2-7; TRBD2 is a possible D gene (5 bases). Germline CDR1 is SGHRS and CDR2 is YFSETQ. The CDR3 is made up of 15 amino acids. The V and J ends lost 3 bases and 1 base respectively, with 14 bases between them. CDR3 DNA sequence: TGCGCCAGCAGCTCCAACCCGGGGAGATCCTACGAGCAGTACTTC. This codes for CASSSNPGRSYEQYF. The variable domain in full, completed from reference TRBV5-1 and TRBJ2-7, reads KAGVTQTPRYLIKTRGQQVTLSCSPISGHRSVSWYQQTPGQGLQFLFEYFSETQRNKGNFPGRFSGRQFSNSRSEMNVSTLELGDSALYLCASSSNPGRSYEQYFGPGTRLTVT.

The CDR3 DNA is TGTGCCAGCAGCCCCCGGGGACAACCGGGACTAGCGGGGGGACGGAATACGCAGTATTTT. This gives the protein CASSPRGQPGLAGGRNTQYF. The rearrangement joins TRBV5-4 to TRBJ2-3, with TRBD2 identical over 15 bases. Germline V lookup: CDR1 SGHNT, CDR2 YYREEE (reference sequence). The CDR3 is 20 residues long. V lost 4 bases, J lost 7 bases, and 19 bases stayed unmatched. Filled out from reference TRBV5-4 and TRBJ2-3, the complete variable domain reads ETGVTQSPTHLIKTRGQQVTLRCSSQSGHNTVSWYQQALGQGPQFIFQYYREEENGRGNFPPRFSGLQFPNYSSELNVNALELDDSALYLCASSPRGQPGLAGGRNTQYFGPGTRLTVL.

This chain uses TRBV19 with TRBJ1-1; TRBD1 matches 11 bases. Germline V lookup: CDR1 LNHDA, CDR2 SQIVND (reference sequence). V dropped 3 bases and J dropped 4; count of bases not matched to a gene: 4. This CDR3 has 15 residues. The DNA of the CDR3 is TGTGCCAGTAGTATGGTAGGGACAGGGGGCACTGAAGCTTTCTTT. Protein product: CASSMVGTGGTEAFF.

The chain couples TRBV6-5 to TRBJ1-6; 9 bases are a match to TRBD1. With V trimmed by 0 bases and J by 10 bases, 4 bases remained unmatched. Germline CDR1 is MNHEY and CDR2 is SVGAGI. The length of the CDR3 is 15 residues. CDR3 loop: CASSYSGQGYSPLHF. The DNA for the CDR3 is TGTGCCAGCAGTTACTCAGGACAGGGGTACTCACCCCTCCACTTT.

The table lists this clone with a count of one. The chain employs TRBV12-5 and TRBJ1-1, with a weak D call TRBD1 (5 bases). Looked up from germline, CDR1 is LGHNT and CDR2 is FRNRAP. Trimming shortened V by 7 bases and J by 4 bases, and 16 bases separated the two germline ends. The CDR3 contains 14 residues. The CDR3 protein is CASATYGGVTEAFF. Here the CDR3 DNA reads TGTGCTAGTGCCACCTACGGGGGGGTCACTGAAGCTTTCTTT. Combining the CDR3 with reference TRBV12-5 and TRBJ1-1 gives the whole variable domain DARVTQTPRHKVTEMGQEVTMRCQPILGHNTVFWYRQTMMQGLELLAYFRNRAPLDDSGMPKDRFSAEMPDATLATLKIQPSEPRDSAVYFCASATYGGVTEAFFGQGTRLTVV.

The V call is TRBV11-2, the J call TRBJ1-1; D is perhaps TRBD1 (6 bases). Trimming left V 5 bases short and J 11 bases short, with 15 bases between. The CDR3 extends over 12 amino acids. Looked up from germline, CDR1 is SGHAT and CDR2 is FQNNGV. The CDR3 DNA follows: TGTGCCAGCAGCCGACAGGCCCATGATGCTTTCTTT. Protein: CASSRQAHDAFF.

This chain links TRBV10-3 with TRBJ2-2; D gene uncertain. The CDR3 loop spans 14 amino acids. V was shortened by 4 bases and J by 4 bases, with 10 bases between the two germline ends. Looked up from germline, CDR1 is ENHRY and CDR2 is SYGVKD. CDR3 nucleotide sequence: TGTGCCATCAGTGGAGAGGAGATCACCGGGGAGCTGTTTTTT. Translation gives CAISGEEITGELFF.

The chain is built from TRBV3-1 (or the pseudogene TRBV3-2) and TRBJ2-2; D remains unclear. The V and J ends lost 1 base and 5 bases respectively, with 5 bases between them. The CDR3 consists of 13 residues. Looked up from germline, CDR1 is LGHDT and CDR2 is YNNKEL (reference sequence). DNA of the CDR3: TGTGCCAGCAGCCAAGTACGGACCGGGGAGCTGTTTTTT. Translating gives CASSQVRTGELFF.

This CDR3 is CASSSQVFNSPLHF. Here the CDR3 DNA reads TGTGCCAGTAGTAGTCAGGTCTTTAATTCACCCCTCCACTTT. V gene TRBV19 combines with J gene TRBJ1-6; the D is unclear. The germline V gene encodes CDR1 LNHDA and CDR2 SQIVND (reference sequence). Trimming took off 4 bases at V and 6 bases at J, with 10 bases between the two ends. This CDR3 region has 14 residues. Together with reference TRBV19 and TRBJ1-6, the CDR3 gives the full variable domain: DGGITQSPKYLFRKEGQNVTLSCEQNLNHDAMYWYRQDPGQGLRLIYYSQIVNDFQKGDIAEGYSVSREKKESFPLTVTSAQKNPTAFYLCASSSQVFNSPLHFGNGTRLTVT.

This rearrangement joins TRBV7-2 to TRBJ2-3; D might be TRBD1 (6 bases). The V end was cut by 5 bases, the J end by 2 bases, with 14 bases between. Germline CDR1 reads SGHTA; CDR2 reads FQGNSA. CDR3 length: 15 residues. CDR3 in amino acids: CASSATGTNTDTQYF. The DNA of the CDR3 is TGTGCCAGCAGCGCGACAGGAACCAACACAGATACGCAGTATTTT.

The V call is TRBV4-3, the J call TRBJ2-6; possibly TRBD2 for D (6 bases). Germline CDR1 and CDR2: LGHNA and YSLEER. With 4 bases removed from V and 1 base from J, the gap between germline ends came to 17 bases. The CDR3 extends over 18 amino acids. CDR3 in amino acids: CASSLGRGGSSGANVLTF. CDR3 nucleotide sequence: TGCGCCAGCAGCCTAGGGCGGGGAGGATCGTCTGGGGCCAACGTCCTGACTTTC.

This clone showed up just once. This chain uses TRBV5-1 with TRBJ2-1, with 7 positions matching TRBD2. The CDR3 contains 17 residues. With 3 bases clipped from V and 5 bases from J, the junction kept 14 bases outside the gene matches. Germline CDR1 reads SGHRS; CDR2 reads YFSETQ. DNA for the CDR3: TGCGCCAGCAGCTATTCCCCTCCAGCGGGGTTGAACAATGAGCAGTTCTTC. It codes for CASSYSPPAGLNNEQFF.

V is TRBV2 and J is TRBJ1-5; TRBD1 matches 7 bases. Germline CDR1 is SNHLY and CDR2 is FYNNEI. The CDR3 is 14 residues long. The trim removed 6 bases at V and 9 bases at J, leaving 11 bases unmatched. The CDR3 is CASSPRDRYRPQHF. CDR3 bases: TGTGCCAGCAGCCCACGGGACAGATACCGGCCCCAGCATTTT.

V usage is TRBV7-2 and J usage is TRBJ2-3; D ambiguous. The CDR3 has 16 residues. CDR1 SGHTA and CDR2 FQGNSA come from the germline V gene. Trimming shortened V by 1 base and J by 3 bases, and 14 bases separated the two germline ends. This CDR3 reads CASSLDSQPETDTQYF. CDR3 coding DNA: TGTGCCAGCAGCTTAGATAGCCAGCCCGAAACAGATACGCAGTATTTT. The complete variable domain, with remaining parts taken from reference TRBV7-2 and TRBJ2-3, reads GAGVSQSPSNKVTEKGKDVELRCDPISGHTALYWYRQSLGQGLEFLIYFQGNSAPDKSGLPSDRFSAERTGGSVSTLTIQRTQQEDSAVYLCASSLDSQPETDTQYFGPGTRLTVL.

The CDR3 protein is CASSQHRGEAFF. The CDR3 DNA reads TGTGCCAGCAGCCAACACAGGGGGGAAGCTTTCTTT. The V and J genes are TRBV7-8 and TRBJ1-1; the match to TRBD1 covers 8 bases. The trim removed 5 bases at V and 8 bases at J, leaving 4 bases unmatched. Germline CDR1 reads SGHVS; CDR2 reads FQNEAQ. This CDR3 is 12 amino acids long. The variable domain in full, with the rest retrieved from reference TRBV7-8 and TRBJ1-1, is GAGVSQSPRYKVAKRGQDVALRCDPISGHVSLFWYQQALGQGPEFLTYFQNEAQLDKSGLPSDRFFAERPEGSVSTLKIQRTQQEDSAVYLCASSQHRGEAFFGQGTRLTVV.

J is TRBJ1-1 and V is TRBV6-5; possible D gene TRBD1, 5 bases. Between the trimmed V and J ends, which lost 2 bases and 3 bases, there was a span of 7 bases. The germline CDR1 and CDR2 sequences are MNHEY and SVGAGI. The CDR3 contains 13 residues. The CDR3 is CASSYGAYTEAFF. The CDR3 coding sequence is TGTGCCAGCAGTTACGGGGCCTACACTGAAGCTTTCTTT.

This clone has just one count. The V call is TRBV5-6, the J call TRBJ1-1, with 11 bases lining up with TRBD1. V was pared by 2 bases and J by 2 bases, with 5 bases of the junction left unmatched. Germline lookup yields CDR1 SGHDT and CDR2 YYEEEE. The CDR3 consists of 16 residues. CDR3 sequence: CASSLRGTGGNTEAFF. The DNA for the CDR3 is TGTGCCAGCAGCTTACGAGGGACAGGGGGAAACACTGAAGCTTTCTTT.

This clone was found a few times. The chain couples TRBV27 to TRBJ1-2, with D possibly matching TRBD1 (5 bases). This CDR3 spans 12 amino acids. CDR1 is MNHEY, CDR2 SMNVEV, per germline (reference sequence). Trimming took 2 bases from V and 7 from J, leaving 8 bases between them. CDR3 coding DNA: TGTGCCAGCAGTTTAGGGGGGGTTGGCTACACCTTC. Translated: CASSLGGVGYTF.

The chain joins TRBV19 to TRBJ2-3; 7 nucleotides agree with TRBD1. Per the germline V gene, CDR1 is LNHDA and CDR2 is SQIVND (reference sequence). With V trimmed by 5 bases and J by 6 bases, 11 bases remained unmatched. CDR3 size: 15 residues. Here the CDR3 DNA reads TGTGCCAGTAGTGGGACAGCTCAGGGCTTGGATACGCAGTATTTT. It yields the protein CASSGTAQGLDTQYF.

The chain combines TRBV5-1 with TRBJ2-1, with TRBD2 matching over 15 bases. The CDR3 length is 20 residues. The germline V gene encodes CDR1 SGHRS and CDR2 YFSETQ. V shed 3 bases and J 0 bases; nucleotides not matched to a gene: 10. Here the CDR3 reads CASSSAGLAGGTSSYNEQFF. In DNA, the CDR3 is TGCGCCAGCAGCTCCGCGGGACTAGCGGGGGGCACGAGCTCCTACAATGAGCAGTTCTTC.

The genes are TRBV25-1 and TRBJ2-5; 10 bases are shared with TRBD1. This CDR3 is 15 amino acids long. The V segment lost 4 bases and the J segment 5 bases; nucleotides outside the gene matches: 7. Germline V gives CDR1 MGHDK, CDR2 SYGVNS. CDR3 region: CASSGDRDRGETQYF. CDR3 nucleotide sequence: TGTGCCAGCAGTGGTGACCGGGACAGGGGTGAGACCCAGTACTTC.

V is TRBV18 and J is TRBJ1-2, with D possibly being TRBD1 (6 bases). The germline V and J ends were trimmed by 1 base and 3 bases, with 12 bases remaining between them. This CDR3 has 15 residues. Germline CDR1 is KGHSH and CDR2 is LQKENI. The CDR3 here is CASSPLTGMDYGYTF. CDR3 coding DNA: TGTGCCAGCTCACCACTCACAGGGATGGACTATGGCTACACCTTC.

The chain links TRBV15 to TRBJ2-7, with a tentative D call TRBD1 (6 bases). CDR3 length equals 12 residues. Germline values: CDR1 LNHNV, CDR2 YYDKDF (reference sequence). Trimming left V 5 bases short and J 4 bases short, with 9 bases between. The CDR3 sequence: CATSRRGYEQYF. Written as DNA, the CDR3 is TGTGCCACCAGCCGAAGGGGGTACGAGCAGTACTTC.

Here the CDR3 DNA reads TGTGCCAGCTGTCAGGGACAGGGGGCTTGGGGCCATTCCTACGAGCAGTACTTC. This sequence encodes CASCQGQGAWGHSYEQYF. The rearrangement joins TRBV6-6 to TRBJ2-7; 12 nucleotides align to TRBD1. This CDR3 contains 18 residues. The V gene's germline CDR1 is MNHNY and CDR2 SVGAGI (reference sequence). Trimming cost V 8 bases and J 1 base; bases outside gene matches: 15.

The chain joins TRBV6-2 or TRBV6-3 to TRBJ1-2; 7 bases are a match to TRBD1. Germline CDR1 is MNHEY and CDR2 is SVGEGT. V shed 2 bases, J shed 4 bases, and the junction held 13 bases outside the gene matches. This CDR3 has 17 amino acids. The CDR3 region is CASSYHGDRLGGYGYTF. CDR3 sequence (DNA): TGTGCCAGCAGTTACCACGGGGACAGACTTGGGGGCTATGGCTACACCTTC.

The CDR3 here is CASSLASGVGNTIYF. CDR3 in DNA: TGTGCCAGCAGCTTAGCATCAGGGGTTGGAAACACCATATATTTT. V and J are TRBV7-6 and TRBJ1-3, with D possibly being TRBD1 (6 bases). Trimming left V 0 bases short and J 3 bases short, with 9 bases between. CDR1 is SGHVS and CDR2 is FNYEAQ in the germline V gene. The CDR3 has 15 residues.